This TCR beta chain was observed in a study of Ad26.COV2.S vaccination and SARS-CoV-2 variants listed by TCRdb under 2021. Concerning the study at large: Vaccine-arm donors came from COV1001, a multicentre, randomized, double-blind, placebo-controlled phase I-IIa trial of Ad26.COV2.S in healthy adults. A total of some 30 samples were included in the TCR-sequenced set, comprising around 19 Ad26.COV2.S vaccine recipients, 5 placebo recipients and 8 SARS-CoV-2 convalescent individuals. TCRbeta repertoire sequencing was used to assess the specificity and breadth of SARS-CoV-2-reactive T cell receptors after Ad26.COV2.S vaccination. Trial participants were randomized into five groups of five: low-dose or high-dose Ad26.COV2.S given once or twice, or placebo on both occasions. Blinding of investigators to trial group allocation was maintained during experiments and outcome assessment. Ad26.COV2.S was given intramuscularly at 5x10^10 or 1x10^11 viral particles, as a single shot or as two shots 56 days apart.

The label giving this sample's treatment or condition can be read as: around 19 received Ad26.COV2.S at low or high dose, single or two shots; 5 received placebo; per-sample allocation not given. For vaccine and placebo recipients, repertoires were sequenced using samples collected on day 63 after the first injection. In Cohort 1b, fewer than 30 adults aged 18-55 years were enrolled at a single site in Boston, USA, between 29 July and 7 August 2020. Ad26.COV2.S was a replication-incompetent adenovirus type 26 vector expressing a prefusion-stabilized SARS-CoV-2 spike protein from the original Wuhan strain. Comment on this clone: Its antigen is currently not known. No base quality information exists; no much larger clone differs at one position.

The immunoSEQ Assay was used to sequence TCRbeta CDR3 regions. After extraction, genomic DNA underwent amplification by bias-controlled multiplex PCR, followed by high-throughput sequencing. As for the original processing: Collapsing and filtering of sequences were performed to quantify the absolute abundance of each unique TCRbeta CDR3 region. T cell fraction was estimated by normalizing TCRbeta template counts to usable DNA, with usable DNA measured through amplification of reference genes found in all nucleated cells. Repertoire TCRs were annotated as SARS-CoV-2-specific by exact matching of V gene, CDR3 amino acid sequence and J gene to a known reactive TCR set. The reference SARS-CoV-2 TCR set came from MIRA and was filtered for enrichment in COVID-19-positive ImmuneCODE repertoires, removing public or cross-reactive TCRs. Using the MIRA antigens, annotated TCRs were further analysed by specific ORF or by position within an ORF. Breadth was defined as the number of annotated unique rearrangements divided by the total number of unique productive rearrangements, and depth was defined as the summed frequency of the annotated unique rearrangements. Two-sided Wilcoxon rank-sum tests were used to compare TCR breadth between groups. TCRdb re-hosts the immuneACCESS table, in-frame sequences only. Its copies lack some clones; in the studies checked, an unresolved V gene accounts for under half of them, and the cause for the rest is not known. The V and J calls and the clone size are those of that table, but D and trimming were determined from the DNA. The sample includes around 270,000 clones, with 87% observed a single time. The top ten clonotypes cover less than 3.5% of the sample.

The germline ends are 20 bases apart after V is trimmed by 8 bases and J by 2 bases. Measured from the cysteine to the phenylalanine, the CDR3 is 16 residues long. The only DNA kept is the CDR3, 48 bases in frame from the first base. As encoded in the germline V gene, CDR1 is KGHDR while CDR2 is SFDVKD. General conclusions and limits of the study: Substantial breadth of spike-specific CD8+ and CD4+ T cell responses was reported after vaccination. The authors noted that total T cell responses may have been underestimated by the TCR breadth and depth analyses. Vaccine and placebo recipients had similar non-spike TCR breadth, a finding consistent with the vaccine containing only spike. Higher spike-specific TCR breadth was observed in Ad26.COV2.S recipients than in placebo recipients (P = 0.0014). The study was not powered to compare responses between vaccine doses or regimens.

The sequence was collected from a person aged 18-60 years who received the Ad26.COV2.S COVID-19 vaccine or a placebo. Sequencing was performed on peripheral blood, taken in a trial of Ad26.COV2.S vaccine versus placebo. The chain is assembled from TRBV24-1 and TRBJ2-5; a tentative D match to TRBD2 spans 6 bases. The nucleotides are TGTGCCACCACGCACTGCCCCCGGGGGACTCAAGAGACCCAGTACTTC. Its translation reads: CATTHCPRGTQETQYF.